Given below is one TCR beta chain in context. The assay was immunoSEQ multiplex PCR, and TCRdb's table has in-frame clones only and misses some. In the table there are fewer than 120,000 clones, around 90% of which are singletons. This entry is derived from a study of T cell responses to AZD1222 COVID-19 vaccine. Germline loops: CDR1 SGHRS, CDR2 YFSETQ. The length of the CDR3 is 17 residues. V was shortened by 3 bases and J by 0 bases, with 16 bases between the two germline ends. The origin of this receptor is an adult who received the AZD1222 COVID-19 vaccine. This chain connects TRBV5-1 to TRBJ2-1; D might be TRBD1 or TRBD2, each matching 5 bases. Sequenced here: peripheral blood, sampled 28 days after the second AZD1222 dose. CDR3 in DNA: TGCGCCAGCAGCTACGGTTCGGGGCTAAGCTCCTACAATGAGCAGTTCTTC. It yields the protein CASSYGSGLSSYNEQFF.